These T cell receptor beta chains were read from a single sample in a study of radiation and T cells in renal cell carcinoma. Method: immunoSEQ multiplex PCR; TCRdb's copy keeps in-frame clones and lacks some. The repertoire has about 61,000 clones, 78% of them found once; the top ten carry more than 7%. This specimen consisted of blood, obtained from a patient whose treatment included radiotherapy and nephrectomy. The receptors derive from a man in his sixties with renal cell carcinoma. CDR3s include the opening cysteine and the closing phenylalanine or tryptophan. D genes are given only for firm matches. Size is omitted from some rows. Given values are once, few, many or a class for expanded clones.

cdr3_aa cdr3_nt j_call clone_size d_call v_call
CASSSPARWGRDTEAFF TGTGCCAGCAGCTCCCCGGCCAGGTGGGGGCGGGACACTGAAGCTTTCTTT TRBJ1-1 NA NA TRBV5-6
CAWRSLAGGEEQFF TGTGCCTGGAGGTCCCTAGCGGGGGGAGAGGAGCAGTTCTTC TRBJ2-1 NA TRBD2 TRBV30
CASSFYSTDTDTQYF TGTGCCAGCAGCTTTTACTCGACAGATACAGATACGCAGTATTTT TRBJ2-3 NA NA TRBV5-8
CASSDTGSPDNEQFF TGTGCCAGCAGCGATACAGGGTCCCCTGACAATGAGCAGTTCTTC TRBJ2-1 NA NA TRBV5-4
CASSPTVDYTF TGTGCCAGCAGCCCGACTGTAGACTACACCTTC TRBJ1-2 medium-sized NA TRBV7-2
CAISESAPLNYNEQFF TGTGCCATCAGTGAGTCGGCTCCCCTGAACTACAATGAGCAGTTCTTC TRBJ2-1 NA NA TRBV10-3
CASSYRDRRAFF TGTGCCAGCAGTTACCGGGACAGAAGAGCTTTCTTT TRBJ1-1 NA TRBD1 TRBV6-5
CASSIRVDRSNTEAFF TGTGCCAGTAGTATAAGGGTCGACCGATCGAACACTGAAGCTTTCTTT TRBJ1-1 NA NA TRBV19
CASSRRQDRYQETQYF TGTGCCAGCAGCCGTCGACAGGATAGGTACCAAGAGACCCAGTACTTC TRBJ2-5 NA NA TRBV11-2
CASRDRGRGGYTF TGTGCCAGCAGGGACAGGGGGCGGGGTGGCTACACCTTC TRBJ1-2 NA TRBD1 TRBV6-6
CASSLRTGGDHIQYF TGTGCCAGCAGCCTAAGGACTGGGGGGGATCACATTCAGTACTTC TRBJ2-4 NA TRBD2 TRBV11-2
CASSLDSGVVEAFF TGTGCCAGCAGCTTAGATTCGGGGGTAGTTGAAGCTTTCTTT TRBJ1-1 NA NA TRBV11-2
CASSLFSGGSTDTQYF TGTGCCAGCAGCCTATTCTCCGGGGGGAGCACAGATACGCAGTATTTT TRBJ2-3 few TRBD2 TRBV4-2
CASSLESGSLPAEQFF TGCGCCAGCAGCTTGGAAAGCGGGTCCCTACCCGCCGAGCAGTTCTTC TRBJ2-1 NA NA TRBV5-1
CASSQTSGRVNSYNEQFF TGTGCCAGCAGCCAGACTAGCGGGAGAGTGAACTCCTACAATGAGCAGTTCTTC TRBJ2-1 NA TRBD2 TRBV13
CASSRSLTDNEQFF TGTGCCAGCTCTCGGAGTCTCACGGACAATGAGCAGTTCTTC TRBJ2-1 few NA TRBV6-1
CSVGDGQGAGETQYF TGCAGCGTTGGAGACGGACAGGGAGCAGGAGAGACCCAGTACTTC TRBJ2-5 NA TRBD1 TRBV29-1